A single sample is the source of the 25 T cell receptor beta chains below, sequenced in a study of read filtering for tumor transcriptome and immune sequencing. From about 400 ng of RNA, a library with molecular barcoded alpha/delta and beta/gamma adaptors was made. TCRdb re-derived calls from the reads in MiXCR, one entry per CDR3 protein. The sample has roughly 41,000 distinct CDR3 sequences; around 15% are singletons. The sample was a population of CD138-negative cells sorted from bone marrow. These receptors all come from a donor at least 40 years old with multiple myeloma.

This clonotype was detected many times. This sequence joins TRBV7-8 and TRBJ1-1; no reliable D call. The V end was cut by 1 base, the J end by 2 bases, with 14 bases between. CDR3 length: 16 amino acids. Germline assignment: CDR1 SGHVS and CDR2 FQNEAQ. The CDR3: CASSLVVGGLNTEAFF. Written as DNA, the CDR3 is TGTGCCAGCAGCTTAGTGGTGGGCGGGCTTAACACTGAAGCTTTCTTT.

This clonotype was recorded many times. The chain is built from TRBV20-1 and TRBJ1-4; 9 positions agree with TRBD1. Germline assignment: CDR1 DFQATT and CDR2 SNEGSKA (reference sequence). The CDR3 is made up of 15 amino acids. After removal of 1 base from V and 5 bases from J, the junction contained 5 bases not matched to a gene. The CDR3 nucleotides are TGCAGTGCTAGAGGCACAGGGGGCGGGAATGAAAAACTGTTTTTT. Encoded protein: CSARGTGGGNEKLFF.

This clonotype was seen repeatedly, ten times or more. V is TRBV9 and J is TRBJ2-2; D remains unclear. The CDR3 runs to 17 residues. Germline V gene data show CDR1 as SGDLS and CDR2 as YYNGEE. V dropped 0 bases and J dropped 0 bases, with 12 bases sitting between them. The CDR3 spells CASSVGGSGANTGELFF. Written as DNA, the CDR3 is TGTGCCAGCAGCGTAGGCGGATCTGGCGCGAACACCGGGGAGCTGTTTTTT. The full variable domain, its missing parts supplied by reference TRBV9 and TRBJ2-2, is DSGVTQTPKHLITATGQRVTLRCSPRSGDLSVYWYQQSLDQGLQFLIQYYNGEERAKGNILERFSAQQFPDLHSELNLSSLELGDSALYFCASSVGGSGANTGELFFGEGSRLTVL.

As concerns this clonotype: This likely traces to a read error, being one base from a far larger clone. The chain carries TRBV4-2 and TRBJ2-7; 11 bases fit TRBD2. Germline V CDR1 and CDR2: LGHNA, YNFKEQ. The length of the CDR3 is 15 residues. With V trimmed by 3 bases and J by 2 bases, 3 bases remained unmatched. The CDR3 region is CASSQGLAVAYEQYF. CDR3 sequence (DNA): TGTGCCAGCAGCCAGGGACTAGCGGTAGCCTACGAGCAGTACTTC.

The sample holds one count of this clonotype. This may come from a read error, since a much larger clone is one base off. The chain recombines TRBV18 with TRBJ2-3; D call uncertain. CDR1 is KGHSH and CDR2 is LQKENI in the germline V gene. The CDR3 length is 13 residues. DNA of the CDR3: TGTGCCGGCTCACCACCTACGGCAGATGCGCAGTATTTT. Translated: CAGSPPTADAQYF.

This clonotype has more than one count but fewer than ten. V and J are TRBV19 and TRBJ2-2, with 14 bases aligning to TRBD2. CDR3 size: 18 residues. The V gene end was trimmed by 3 bases and the J gene end by 5 bases; junction bases not matched to a gene: 8. Germline CDR1 reads LNHDA; CDR2 reads SQIVND (reference sequence). The CDR3 loop is CASSIPGLAGVVTGELFF. Written as DNA, the CDR3 is TGTGCCAGTAGTATCCCGGGACTAGCGGGAGTGGTTACCGGGGAGCTGTTTTTT.

The table lists this clonotype with many counts. The rearrangement joins TRBV20-1 to TRBJ2-1; D not resolved. Per germline, CDR1 DFQATT and CDR2 SNEGSKA (reference sequence). CDR3 length: 11 amino acids. Trimming took off 5 bases at V and 9 bases at J, with 11 bases between the two ends. The chain's CDR3 is CSASRSGEQFF. Here the CDR3 DNA reads TGCAGTGCTTCGCGTTCGGGTGAGCAGTTCTTC.

This clonotype was detected ten times or more. V and J are TRBV20-1 and TRBJ1-5, with D unresolved. Looked up from germline, CDR1 is DFQATT and CDR2 is SNEGSKA (reference sequence). V was shortened by 2 bases and J by 9 bases, with 23 bases between the two germline ends. This CDR3 comprises 16 residues. The CDR3 DNA sequence: TGCAGTGCTAGAATTGAGCCGGGCGGCCGAGCGGGGCCCCAGCATTTT. Encoded protein: CSARIEPGGRAGPQHF.

In its sample, this clonotype was seen a few times. The chain has TRBV10-2 and TRBJ2-2; TRBD2 matches 10 bases. V gave up 6 bases and J gave up 1 base; unmatched junction bases: 8. The CDR3 length is 17 residues. Germline values: CDR1 WSHSY, CDR2 SAAADI. CDR3 in DNA: TGCGCCAGCAGCCGGACTAGCGGAGGACTGAACACCGGGGAGCTGTTTTTT. This codes for CASSRTSGGLNTGELFF.

This clonotype came up a few times. Germline and junction disagree at one end, which may indicate a read error. This chain links TRBV20-1 with TRBJ1-1; 9 nucleotides line up with TRBD1. CDR3 length: 13 amino acids. Germline CDR1 and CDR2: DFQATT and SNEGSKA (reference sequence). CDR3 sequence reads: CSTRGWGGTGYFF. In DNA form, the CDR3 reads TGCAGTACTAGGGGGTGGGGCGGGACAGGGTACTTCTTT.

This clonotype was counted ten times or more. V gene TRBV20-1 combines with J gene TRBJ2-5; D is possibly TRBD1 or TRBD2 (5 bases each). CDR3 length: 17 residues. Germline CDR1 DFQATT, CDR2 SNEGSKA (reference sequence). V was cut by 1 base and J by 1 base, with 19 bases left in between. DNA of the CDR3: TGCAGTGCTAGAGGGCAGGGTAGGCGGGTTATCCAAGAGACCCAGTACTTC. Amino acids: CSARGQGRRVIQETQYF.

The table lists this clonotype with many counts. The gene calls are TRBV20-1 and TRBJ2-1; D gene ambiguous. Germline V gives CDR1 DFQATT, CDR2 SNEGSKA (reference sequence). V shed 0 bases and J shed 4 bases, with 10 bases lying between them. The CDR3 is made up of 14 amino acids. CDR3 DNA sequence: TGCAGTGCTAGAGATCGTAGCCATTACAATGAGCAGTTCTTC. Its protein product is CSARDRSHYNEQFF.

There are many counts of this clonotype. The gene calls are TRBV12-3 or TRBV12-4 and TRBJ1-2, with D tentatively TRBD1 (5 bases). V was clipped by 6 bases and J by 4 bases, with 15 bases between them. The CDR3 loop spans 14 amino acids. CDR3 in amino acids: CASSRGPRGYGYTF. DNA for the CDR3: TGTGCCAGCAGCCGGGGCCCGCGGGGCTATGGCTACACCTTC.

Concerning this clonotype itself: A read error is possible here, since a much larger clone lies one base away. No conserved phenylalanine or tryptophan is present at the end of the CDR3, so a read error is the likely explanation. V is TRBV11-2 and J is TRBJ2-1; 7 positions match TRBD1. CDR1 is SGHAT and CDR2 is FQNNGV in the germline V gene. The CDR3 length is 14 residues. V was clipped by 4 bases and J by 8 bases; unmatched bases: 8. In DNA, the CDR3 is TGTGCCAGCAGCTCCGGGACAGTCGGCGATGAGCAGTTCTAC. As protein: CASSSGTVGDEQFY.

This clonotype was seen ten or more times. The J gene is TRBJ1-2, the V gene TRBV20-1, with 7 bases that match TRBD1. Germline V lookup: CDR1 DFQATT, CDR2 SNEGSKA (reference sequence). V shed 7 bases and J 2 bases; nucleotides not matched to a gene: 10. There are 14 residues in the CDR3. CDR3 protein: CSVSTPTGNYGYTF. The CDR3 DNA reads TGCAGTGTTTCCACCCCGACAGGGAACTATGGCTACACCTTC.

About this clonotype itself: With only one base between it and a far larger clone, this is likely a read error. CDR3 loop: CAGSLDGDLHEQFF. The CDR3 DNA reads as TGTGCCGGCAGCTTAGACGGGGACCTCCATGAGCAGTTCTTC. The V gene is TRBV7-8, the J gene TRBJ2-1; D may match TRBD1 or TRBD2 (5 bases each). The CDR3 has 14 amino acids. Germline CDR1 is SGHVS and CDR2 is FQNEAQ. Looking up the rest from reference TRBV7-8 and TRBJ2-1 gives the full variable domain: GAGVSQSPRYKVAKRGQDVALRCDPISGHVSLFWYQQALGQGPEFLTYFQNEAQLDKSGLPSDRFFAERPEGSVSTLKIQRTQQEDSAVYLCAGSLDGDLHEQFFGPGTRLTVL.

This clonotype has just a few counts. The chain has TRBV7-9 and TRBJ1-5, with D hard to call. Germline assignment: CDR1 SEHNR and CDR2 FQNEAQ (reference sequence). Trimming removed 5 bases at V and 6 bases at J, with 8 bases between. This CDR3 is built from 12 residues. The CDR3: CASSLPSQPQHF. CDR3 in DNA: TGTGCCAGCAGCCTACCCAGTCAGCCCCAGCATTTT.

This clonotype was seen a few times. This chain connects TRBV3-1 to TRBJ2-2, with D perhaps given as TRBD1 or TRBD2 (5 bases each). Trimming shortened V by 2 bases and J by 0 bases, and 16 bases separated the two germline ends. The germline V gene encodes CDR1 LGHDT and CDR2 YNNKEL (reference sequence). The CDR3 is made up of 18 amino acids. This chain's CDR3 is CASSQRGPGSPNTGELFF. CDR3 bases: TGTGCCAGCAGCCAAAGGGGACCGGGGTCCCCGAACACCGGGGAGCTGTTTTTT.

The sample holds many counts of this clonotype. CDR3 bases: TGTGCCAGCTCAGCAGGGACAGGGACTGGCTACACCTTC. Its protein is CASSAGTGTGYTF. The gene calls are TRBV18 and TRBJ1-2; 9 bases align to TRBD1. This CDR3 has 13 residues. Germline lookup yields CDR1 KGHSH and CDR2 LQKENI. The junction had 5 bases not matched to a gene; V was cut back by 5 bases and J by 7 bases.

This clonotype was counted between two and nine times. The likely explanation is a read error, given a far larger clone one base away. The chain joins TRBV3-2 to TRBJ1-1. TRBV3-2 is annotated as a pseudogene. The CDR3 runs to 15 residues. CDR3 amino acids: CANSHSPLVGTEAFF. The CDR3 DNA reads as TGTGCCAACAGCCACAGCCCGCTGGTTGGGACTGAAGCTTTCTTT.

Details on this clonotype: Likely a read error: the CDR3 ends without its conserved phenylalanine or tryptophan. Because the CDR3's place on the DNA is in doubt, the DNA is left out and the CDR3 is given as listed by TCRdb. V gene TRBV5-6 combines with J gene TRBJ1-2; whether TRBD1, the table's D call, matches the DNA was not checked. Looked up from germline, CDR1 is SGHDT and CDR2 is YYEEEE. Counting both end residues, the CDR3 totals 11 amino acids. This CDR3 is CASSLEGGAIL.

This clonotype occurred many times. The chain employs TRBV9 and TRBJ2-2; 8 bases fit TRBD2. The CDR3 is 15 amino acids. V was pared by 0 bases and J by 7 bases, with 5 bases of the junction left unmatched. The germline gives CDR1 SGDLS, CDR2 YYNGEE. CDR3 region: CASSVVPGGVGELFF. The DNA for the CDR3 is TGTGCCAGCAGCGTAGTTCCCGGGGGGGTCGGGGAGCTGTTTTTT.

This clonotype was counted at least ten times. The chain uses TRBV5-1 and TRBJ2-7, with 7 bases matching TRBD1. Germline-derived CDR1 and CDR2 are SGHRS and YFSETQ. The CDR3 length is 13 residues. V shed 1 base, J shed 5 bases, and the junction held 3 bases outside the gene matches. CDR3 loop: CASSLPGGDEQYF. For the CDR3, the DNA is TGCGCCAGCAGCTTGCCAGGGGGAGACGAGCAGTACTTC.

This clonotype was counted many times. The genes are TRBV4-2 and TRBJ2-3; 7 positions agree with TRBD2. The CDR3 is 13 residues long. Per germline, CDR1 LGHNA and CDR2 YNFKEQ. J was trimmed by 14 bases and V by 0 bases; bases with no gene match: 8. In nucleotides, the CDR3 is TGTGCCAGCAGCCAAGACGGGACTACGGGTCCGTATTTT. Its translation is CASSQDGTTGPYF.

V and J are TRBV4-2 and TRBJ2-5, with TRBD2 identical over 13 bases. The CDR3 sequence is 17 residues long. V trimming: 3 bases; J trimming: 1 base; junction bases outside the gene matches: 5. Germline loops: CDR1 LGHNA, CDR2 YNFKEQ. CDR3 in DNA: TGTGCCAGCAGCCAGGAACTAGCGGGAGGGTCCCAAGAGACCCAGTACTTC. It is translated as CASSQELAGGSQETQYF.